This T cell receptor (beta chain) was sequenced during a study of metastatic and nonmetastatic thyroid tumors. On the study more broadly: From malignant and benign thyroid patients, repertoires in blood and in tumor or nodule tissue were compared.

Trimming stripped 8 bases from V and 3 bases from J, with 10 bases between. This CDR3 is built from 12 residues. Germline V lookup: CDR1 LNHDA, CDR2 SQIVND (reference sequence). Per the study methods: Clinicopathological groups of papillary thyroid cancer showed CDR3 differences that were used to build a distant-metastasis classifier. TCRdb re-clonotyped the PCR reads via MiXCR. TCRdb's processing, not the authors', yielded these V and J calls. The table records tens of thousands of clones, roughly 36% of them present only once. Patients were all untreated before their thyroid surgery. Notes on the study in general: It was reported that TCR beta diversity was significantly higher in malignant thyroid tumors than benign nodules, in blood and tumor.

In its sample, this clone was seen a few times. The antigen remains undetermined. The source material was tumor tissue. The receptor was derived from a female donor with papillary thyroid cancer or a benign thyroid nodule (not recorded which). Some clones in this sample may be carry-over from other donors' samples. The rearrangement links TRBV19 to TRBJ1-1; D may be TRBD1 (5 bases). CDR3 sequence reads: CASYKGYTEAFF. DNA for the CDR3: TGTGCCAGTTATAAGGGGTACACTGAAGCTTTCTTT.